This T cell receptor (beta chain) was recorded in a study of blood T cell repertoires in COVID-19. Assay: immunoSEQ multiplex PCR; the TCRdb copy retains only in-frame clones and omits some. The sample has tens of thousands of clones; about 83% are singletons. The V gene end was trimmed by 0 bases and the J gene end by 6 bases; junction bases not matched to a gene: 3. CDR3 size: 16 residues. Germline-derived CDR1 and CDR2 are LNHDA and SQIVND (reference sequence). The sequenced sample was peripheral blood. This clonotype was obtained from a woman of 80 years or more with acute or convalescent COVID-19. This sequence joins TRBV19 and TRBJ1-5; TRBD1 matches 12 bases. The CDR3 loop is CASSIDGTGGFQPQHF. DNA of the CDR3: TGTGCCAGTAGTATAGATGGGACAGGGGGCTTTCAGCCCCAGCATTTT. The complete variable domain, with remaining parts taken from reference TRBV19 and TRBJ1-5, reads DGGITQSPKYLFRKEGQNVTLSCEQNLNHDAMYWYRQDPGQGLRLIYYSQIVNDFQKGDIAEGYSVSREKKESFPLTVTSAQKNPTAFYLCASSIDGTGGFQPQHFGDGTRLSIL.